This TCR beta chain came from a study of control samples from healthy donors and cancer patients. Trimming shortened V by 3 bases and J by 8 bases, and 11 bases separated the two germline ends. Germline-derived CDR1 and CDR2 are MNHEY and SMNVEV (reference sequence). The CDR3 contains 14 residues. Profiled with immunoSEQ multiplex PCR; TCRdb holds only in-frame clones, not every one. The table records around 140,000 clones, more than 85% of them present only once. The TCR sequence derives from a young man in good health. Sequencing was performed on blood. The chain couples TRBV27 to TRBJ1-6, with D possibly being TRBD1 (6 bases). The CDR3 loop reads CASSFRGPHSPLHF. The CDR3 coding sequence is TGTGCCAGCAGTTTCAGGGGACCACATTCACCCCTCCACTTT.